Below are 15 T cell receptor beta chains sequenced from a single sample in a study of low-dose radiotherapy and immunotherapy resistance in tumors (dated by TCRdb to 2022 to 2024). This sample's time point label indicates: after trial treatment. The sample's treatment or condition label, decoded: LDRT plus nivolumab, ipilimumab, low-dose cyclophosphamide and aspirin (RACIN trial). These reads were obtained on an Illumina HiSeq 2500. First-strand cDNA was synthesized using Superscript III and a set of TRAV- and TRBV-specific primers, so that both TCRalpha and TCRbeta chains were covered. TCRs were amplified with Phusion for around 20 PCR cycles, with a constant-region primer paired with the adapter attached to the V primers. Clones were called with MiXCR by TCRdb after fastp trimmed the public reads at Q25, and only in-frame beta chains were retained. One record per CDR3 amino acid sequence lists the most common genes and DNA. The sample records 60,000 or so distinct CDR3 sequences, about 23% of which are singletons. Around 6.5% of the sample is taken by the ten largest.

This sample comprised PBMCs, obtained after low-dose radiotherapy plus immunotherapy. These receptors came from a male donor with prostate cancer.

This clonotype showed up many times. V is TRBV20-1 and J is TRBJ1-4, with 8 bases identical to TRBD1. The J segment lost 4 bases and the V segment lost 5 bases, leaving 12 bases of the junction unmatched. The CDR3 has 16 amino acids. CDR1 DFQATT and CDR2 SNEGSKA come from the germline V gene (reference sequence). CDR3 amino acids: CSARTRQGSFNEKLFF. Here the CDR3 DNA reads TGCAGTGCTCGAACGAGACAGGGGTCTTTTAATGAAAAACTGTTTTTT.

Remarks on this clonotype: A far larger clone is one nucleotide away, so this likely arose from a read error. The V and J genes are TRBV30 and TRBJ2-5; 9 bases align to TRBD1. The end of the DNA is better explained by TRBJ2-7, so the J call may be wrong. The CDR3 has 15 amino acids. Germline lookup yields CDR1 GTSNPN and CDR2 SVGIG (reference sequence). As DNA, the CDR3 is TGTGCCTGTAGCCCGGGACAGGGAAGCTCCTACGAGCAGTACTTC. It encodes CACSPGQGSSYEQYF.

V is TRBV20-1 and J is TRBJ2-3; the D gene is possibly TRBD2 (5 bases). From germline, CDR1 is DFQATT and CDR2 SNEGSKA (reference sequence). The V end lost 0 bases, the J end lost 4 bases, and 11 bases lay between the germline ends. This CDR3 is 14 amino acids long. CDR3 sequence (DNA): TGCAGTGCTAGAGAGGCGAGGGTCCCAGATACGCAGTATTTT. Encoded protein: CSAREARVPDTQYF.

In this sample, this clonotype turned up many times. The V and J genes are TRBV10-3 and TRBJ2-7; D gene uncertain. Trimming pared 7 bases from V and 2 bases from J, leaving 15 bases between. The CDR3 extends over 14 amino acids. The germline V gene encodes CDR1 ENHRY and CDR2 SYGVKD. The CDR3 reads CAITRTPSTYEQYF. CDR3 bases: TGTGCCATCACCCGGACCCCATCTACCTACGAGCAGTACTTC.

V gene TRBV7-7 combines with J gene TRBJ2-2; D assignment may be TRBD1 or TRBD2 (5 bases each). From germline, CDR1 is SSHAT and CDR2 FNYEAQ (reference sequence). V lost 0 bases to trimming and J lost 7 bases, with 12 bases between them. This CDR3 spans 15 amino acids. CDR3 bases: TGTGCCAGCAGCTTAGCAGACCGGGGCCTCGGGGAGCTGTTTTTT. It specifies CASSLADRGLGELFF. Full variable domain (outside the CDR3, taken from reference TRBV7-7 and TRBJ2-2): GAGVSQSPRYKVTKRGQDVTLRCDPISSHATLYWYQQALGQGPEFLTYFNYEAQPDKSGLPSDRFSAERPEGSISTLTIQRTEQRDSAMYRCASSLADRGLGELFFGEGSRLTVL.

Concerning this clonotype itself: A far bigger clonotype differs at one base, so this is likely a read error. J is TRBJ2-7 and V is TRBV9; TRBD2 is a possible D gene (7 bases). Germline V gene data show CDR1 as SGDLS and CDR2 as YYNGEE. Trimming cost V 0 bases and J 7 bases, with 14 bases left between them. The CDR3 loop spans 14 amino acids. The CDR3 region is CASSVATGGNEQYF. The DNA for the CDR3 is TGTGCCAGCAGCGTAGCGACGGGGGGCAATGAGCAGTACTTC.

In the case of this clonotype: This likely came from a read error, as a far larger clone is one base away. This sequence joins TRBV3-1 and TRBJ2-1; 8 bases fit TRBD2. V shed 6 bases and J 10 bases; nucleotides not matched to a gene: 14. Per the germline V gene, CDR1 is LGHDT and CDR2 is YNNKEL (reference sequence). This CDR3 contains 15 residues. The CDR3 region is CASSPRPGGVNEQFF. CDR3 coding DNA: TGTGCCAGCAGTCCTCGACCGGGAGGGGTCAACGAGCAGTTCTTC.

This clonotype was seen at least ten times. V and J are TRBV12-3 or TRBV12-4 and TRBJ1-5; D might be TRBD1 (6 bases). V was shortened by 4 bases and J by 5 bases, with 12 bases between the two germline ends. The CDR3 runs 14 residues. The CDR3 here is CASSSGTIDQPQHF. Written as DNA, the CDR3 is TGTGCCAGCAGTTCTGGGACAATCGATCAGCCCCAGCATTTT.

In this sample, this clonotype turned up many times. This rearrangement joins TRBV7-9 to TRBJ1-1, with TRBD1 as a possible D gene (6 bases). V was pared by 2 bases and J by 1 base, with 8 bases between. From germline, CDR1 is SEHNR and CDR2 FQNEAQ (reference sequence). This CDR3 spans 14 amino acids. CDR3: CASSLQGRNTEAFF. CDR3 sequence (DNA): TGTGCCAGCAGCTTACAGGGGAGGAACACTGAAGCTTTCTTT.

This clonotype has a count of ten or more. This chain joins TRBV5-6 and TRBJ1-1; no reliable D call. V dropped 0 bases and J dropped 8 bases, with 14 bases sitting between them. The germline CDR1 and CDR2 sequences are SGHDT and YYEEEE. The CDR3 totals 14 residues. In DNA, the CDR3 is TGTGCCAGCAGCTTGGATGTCAGCTTAAGGGAAGCTTTCTTT. Encoded protein: CASSLDVSLREAFF.

The rearrangement links TRBV6-5 to TRBJ2-1; possible D gene TRBD2, 6 bases. CDR3 length: 12 residues. Germline lookup yields CDR1 MNHEY and CDR2 SVGAGI. The germline V and J ends were trimmed by 6 bases and 16 bases, with 19 bases remaining between them. The CDR3 DNA is TGTGCCAGCAGCCTTAGCGGCCCGCTGTCTTTCTTC. As protein: CASSLSGPLSFF.

In its sample, this clonotype ranks as medium-sized. V is TRBV6-5 and J is TRBJ2-3; 7 positions agree with TRBD2. Germline V CDR1 and CDR2: MNHEY, SVGAGI. The V segment lost 2 bases and the J segment 6 bases; nucleotides outside the gene matches: 2. There are 13 residues in the CDR3. This CDR3 is CASSYRGVDTQYF. The CDR3 nucleotides are TGTGCCAGCAGTTACCGGGGGGTTGATACGCAGTATTTT.

This clonotype was seen only a few times. The chain links TRBV28 to TRBJ2-7; TRBD1 aligns across 7 bases. The CDR3 covers 13 residues. J lost 2 bases, V lost 6 bases, and 4 bases had no gene match. Looked up from germline, CDR1 is MDHEN and CDR2 is SYDVKM. The CDR3 sequence: CASRTGVTYEQYF. The CDR3 region has the DNA TGTGCCAGCAGAACAGGGGTAACCTACGAGCAGTACTTC.

Many counts were recorded for this clonotype. CDR3 bases: TGTGCCAGCAGCCAAGGACAGGGAAGTGAAAAACTGTTTTTT. This codes for CASSQGQGSEKLFF. J is TRBJ1-4 and V is TRBV4-2; 7 bases match TRBD1. The trim removed 1 base at V and 7 bases at J, leaving 3 bases unmatched. The CDR3 is 14 amino acids. Per germline, CDR1 LGHNA and CDR2 YNFKEQ.

This clonotype was detected once. A far bigger clonotype differs at one base, so this is likely a read error. The chain carries TRBV7-9 and TRBJ2-3; D call uncertain. Trimming shortened V by 3 bases and J by 0 bases, and 13 bases separated the two germline ends. The germline gives CDR1 SEHNR, CDR2 FQNEAQ (reference sequence). CDR3 length: 16 amino acids. The CDR3 DNA follows: TGTGCCAGCAGCTTTAGTCCAAGTACAAGCACAGATACGCAGTATTTT. Protein sequence: CASSFSPSTSTDTQYF.